The rows below give T cell receptor beta chains drawn from one sample of a study of blood T cells in healthy people across ages. TCRdb independently ran MiXCR on the 5' RACE reads; one entry per CDR3 protein. The sample records more than 650,000 distinct CDR3 sequences, roughly 24% being singletons. These data were also filed under a second study, of T cells of mothers and their children.

The sequenced material came from blood. The receptors derive from a boy between 5 and 17 years old in good health. Each CDR3 is given with its conserved first and last residue. A D gene is named only where the DNA matches it firmly. Where a row states a size, it is once, few, many or the class of an expanded clone; other rows omit it.

>TRBJ2-1|TRBV2|.|.
TGTGCCAGCAGTGAACTCTCAGAGGAGCAGTTCTTC
CASSELSEEQFF
>TRBJ2-7|TRBV4-2|.|.
TGTGCCAGCAGCCAAGGCGAGCGGGCCCCAATGGACGAGCAGTACTTC
CASSQGERAPMDEQYF
>TRBJ2-2|TRBV3-1|few|.
TGTGCCAGCAGCCAAGATACGATCCCCGGGGAGCTGTTTTTT
CASSQDTIPGELFF
>TRBJ2-7|TRBV7-9|.|TRBD1
TGTGCCAGCAGTCAAAAGGGGGCGCGGTACGAGCAGTACTTC
CASSQKGARYEQYF
>TRBJ2-2|TRBV7-3|few|.
TGTGCCAGCAGCTCTCACCGGGGAGCCGACACCGGGGAGCTGTTTTTT
CASSSHRGADTGELFF
>TRBJ2-5|TRBV11-2|few|TRBD1
TGTGCCAGCAGGACAGGGAACCAAGAGACCCAGTACTTC
CASRTGNQETQYF
>TRBJ2-5|TRBV12-5|few|TRBD2
TGTGCTAGTTCCGACGGGGGGGGAGAGACCCAGTACTTC
CASSDGGGETQYF
>TRBJ2-6|TRBV11-2|.|.
TGTGCCAGCAGCTTGGGGGGACAGCGGAACTCTGGGGCCAACGTCCTGACTTTC
CASSLGGQRNSGANVLTF
>TRBJ2-5|TRBV12-3/TRBV12-4|many|TRBD1
TGTGCCAGCAGTTTAGGGCCGGGACAGTTAGAGCAGTACTTC
CASSLGPGQLEQYF
>TRBJ1-1|TRBV2|few|TRBD1
TGTGCCAGCAGCCAGAACAGGGGCGGTAACACTGAAGCTTTCTTT
CASSQNRGGNTEAFF
>TRBJ2-4|TRBV6-6|.|.
TGTGCCAGCAGTTCCGGGACGTCACTAGCCAAAAACATTCAGTACTTC
CASSSGTSLAKNIQYF
>TRBJ1-4|TRBV24-1|.|.
TGTGCCACCAGCCAAAGCAGGGTTGTAAAAGAAAAACTGTTTTTT
CATSQSRVVKEKLFF
>TRBJ2-7|TRBV20-1|few|.
TGCAGTGCTAGACCCTTTGGAGGGGCAAACGAGCAGTACTTC
CSARPFGGANEQYF
>TRBJ2-5|TRBV12-3/TRBV12-4|many|TRBD1
TGTGCCAGCCGACAGGGTTCGAACCAAGAGACCCAGTACTTC
CASRQGSNQETQYF